This T cell receptor (beta chain) emerged from a study of cytomegalovirus exposure and HLA in healthy donors. The V gene lost 6 bases and the J gene lost 4 bases, with 20 bases spanning the gap. The CDR3 length is 16 residues. Per the germline V gene, CDR1 is MNHEY and CDR2 is SMNVEV (reference sequence). Study-wide points: In vitro data verified a few CMV-associated chains as specific for CMV antigens. 164 TCR beta chains were listed as cytomegalovirus-associated.

Sequencing used immunoSEQ multiplex PCR; TCRdb keeps in-frame clones, though not all of them. The sample lists some 90,000 clones; roughly 84% were seen once. There are a few counts of this clone. Antigen unknown. The chain uses TRBV27 and TRBJ2-3, with D possibly TRBD1 on 5 matching bases. The sample was PBMCs. The clonotype originates from a man younger than 35 in good health and CMV-seropositive. Written as DNA, the CDR3 is TGTGCCAGCAGACTAAATCCGACAGTGCAGGCAGATACGCAGTATTTT. Protein sequence: CASRLNPTVQADTQYF.